The 17 T cell receptor beta chains in this list originate from one sample, sequenced in a study of blood T cell repertoires in COVID-19. The assay was immunoSEQ multiplex PCR, and TCRdb's table has in-frame clones only and misses some. This sample carries about half a million clones, 75% to 90% of them seen once, and the ten largest clones take 3% to 3.5%. The sequenced sample consisted of peripheral blood. The receptors shown here come from a human donor in a cohort sampled during active COVID-19.

This clone was detected only a few times. The J gene is TRBJ2-2, the V gene TRBV4-2; D possibly corresponds to TRBD2 (5 bases). Trimming removed 0 bases from V and 0 bases from J, with 8 bases in between. The CDR3 sequence is 16 residues long. The germline V gene has CDR1 LGHNA and CDR2 YNFKEQ. CDR3 nucleotide sequence: TGTGCCAGCAGCCAAGAAAACGGGGCGAACACCGGGGAGCTGTTTTTT. Translating it yields CASSQENGANTGELFF.

J is TRBJ2-7 and V is TRBV15; TRBD1 is a possible D gene (6 bases). Trimming took 4 bases from V and 2 from J, leaving 12 bases between them. This CDR3 has 14 amino acids. In germline, CDR1 is LNHNV, CDR2 YYDKDF (reference sequence). The CDR3 spells CATSMGDTTYEQYF. In DNA, the CDR3 is TGTGCCACCAGCATGGGGGACACAACCTACGAGCAGTACTTC.

Details on this clone: Other DNA sequences in the same sample also yield this CDR3. V usage is TRBV9 and J usage is TRBJ2-7; 9 nucleotides agree with TRBD2. The V gene end was trimmed by 0 bases and the J gene end by 2 bases; junction bases not matched to a gene: 3. Germline CDR1 is SGDLS and CDR2 is YYNGEE. This CDR3 region has 15 residues. CDR3: CASSVDAGGPYEQYF. Here the CDR3 DNA reads TGTGCCAGCAGCGTAGACGCGGGAGGGCCCTACGAGCAGTACTTC.

V and J are TRBV28 and TRBJ2-5; TRBD2 agrees at 7 bases. Germline loops: CDR1 MDHEN, CDR2 SYDVKM. V gave up 2 bases and J gave up 5 bases; unmatched junction bases: 5. The CDR3 covers 14 residues. The CDR3 DNA reads TGTGCCAGCAGTTTACCGGGAGGATTGGAGACCCAGTACTTC. This encodes CASSLPGGLETQYF.

The chain couples TRBV2 to TRBJ2-5; 8 bases agree with TRBD1. Per the germline V gene, CDR1 is SNHLY and CDR2 is FYNNEI. This CDR3 is 14 amino acids long. Trimming cost V 5 bases and J 1 base; bases outside gene matches: 3. In nucleotides, the CDR3 is TGTGCCAGCAGTCTGGACAGGGCCCAAGAGACCCAGTACTTC. Translation: CASSLDRAQETQYF.

V usage is TRBV27 and J usage is TRBJ2-7, with D maybe TRBD1 (6 bases). In germline, CDR1 is MNHEY, CDR2 SMNVEV (reference sequence). The CDR3 sequence is 14 residues long. V was pared by 4 bases and J by 3 bases, with 13 bases between. This chain's CDR3 is CASSSGQTIYEQYF. The DNA for the CDR3 is TGTGCCAGCAGTTCCGGACAGACTATCTACGAGCAGTACTTC.

The V and J genes are TRBV19 and TRBJ1-6; 7 nucleotides line up with TRBD1. Germline trimming cut 10 bases from V and 0 bases from J; bases unmatched to any gene: 15. This CDR3 is built from 18 residues. In germline, CDR1 is LNHDA, CDR2 SQIVND (reference sequence). CDR3 sequence (DNA): TGTGCCACCGCCGAGACAGGGAGTCCGAGCTCCTATAATTCACCCCTCCACTTT. Amino acids: CATAETGSPSSYNSPLHF.

Concerning this clone itself: The same CDR3 is also encoded by other DNA sequences in this sample. The rearrangement joins TRBV5-1 to TRBJ1-1; possible D gene TRBD1, 5 bases. The CDR3 sequence is 14 residues long. V lost 4 bases, J lost 3 bases, and 13 bases lay in between. CDR1 and CDR2 (germline): SGHRS, YFSETQ. The CDR3 bases are TGCGCCAGCAGCAGCGGGACGGCCTACACTGAAGCTTTCTTT. Encoded protein: CASSSGTAYTEAFF.

The chain carries TRBV5-4 and TRBJ2-5; 8 nucleotides align to TRBD2. Per germline, CDR1 SGHNT and CDR2 YYREEE (reference sequence). The CDR3 has 13 residues. The V segment lost 2 bases and the J segment 9 bases; nucleotides outside the gene matches: 6. The CDR3 reads CASSFGLAVAQYF. Written as DNA, the CDR3 is TGTGCCAGCAGCTTCGGACTAGCAGTGGCCCAGTACTTC.

The chain joins TRBV7-2 to TRBJ2-7, with TRBD2 matching 15 bases. Germline V lookup: CDR1 SGHTA, CDR2 FQGNSA. Trimming at V came to 3 bases and at J to 0 bases, leaving 3 bases not matched to a gene. The CDR3 runs to 17 residues. CDR3 bases: TGTGCCAGCAGCTTCGGACTAGCGGGGGGGAACTCCTACGAGCAGTACTTC. Amino acids: CASSFGLAGGNSYEQYF.

This chain connects TRBV21-1 to TRBJ1-5; the table calls TRBD1, which could not be checked here. TRBV21-1 is described as a pseudogene. The CDR3 has 22 residues. CDR3 coding DNA: TGTGCCAGCAGCAAATCATGGGGTGTTTCGGCAGGGGGAACTTTTAGCAATCAGCCCCAGCATTTT. As protein: CASSKSWGVSAGGTFSNQPQHF.

The genes are TRBV9 and TRBJ2-3, with 9 bases aligning to TRBD2. V shed 0 bases, J shed 3 bases, and the junction held 5 bases outside the gene matches. The CDR3 spans 16 residues. Looked up from germline, CDR1 is SGDLS and CDR2 is YYNGEE. CDR3 nucleotides: TGTGCCAGCAGCGTAGCTGGCGGGGGGGGGACAGATACGCAGTATTTT. Its translation: CASSVAGGGGTDTQYF.

V gene TRBV18 combines with J gene TRBJ2-5; tentative D call: TRBD1 (5 bases). This CDR3 has 14 residues. CDR1 is KGHSH and CDR2 is LQKENI in the germline V gene. V was cut by 3 bases and J by 4 bases, with 12 bases left in between. This CDR3 is CASSPNAGRETQYF. In DNA form, the CDR3 reads TGTGCCAGCTCACCCAACGCAGGGCGAGAGACCCAGTACTTC. Filled out from reference TRBV18 and TRBJ2-5, the complete variable domain reads NAGVMQNPRHLVRRRGQEARLRCSPMKGHSHVYWYRQLPEEGLKFMVYLQKENIIDESGMPKERFSAEFPKEGPSILRIQQVVRGDSAAYFCASSPNAGRETQYFGPGTRLLVL.

J is TRBJ2-6 and V is TRBV30; D is ambiguous. V lost 6 bases to trimming and J lost 0 bases, with 9 bases between them. Per the germline V gene, CDR1 is GTSNPN and CDR2 is SVGIG (reference sequence). The length of the CDR3 is 14 residues. CDR3 nucleotide sequence: TGTGCCTGCATTCGGAGCTCTGGGGCCAACGTCCTGACTTTC. Residues: CACIRSSGANVLTF.

On this clone itself: At one end, the junction sequence differs from germline, possibly due to a read error. V usage is TRBV2 and J usage is TRBJ1-5; the D gene is possibly TRBD1 (6 bases). This CDR3 is built from 13 residues. Germline V gene sequence: CDR1 SNHLY, CDR2 FYNNEI. The CDR3 reads CASREDRNQPQHF. The CDR3 region has the DNA TGTGCCAGCAGGGAAGACAGGAATCAGCCCCAGCATTTT.

This chain's CDR3 is CATSDLKRTGSYNEQFF. CDR3 in DNA: TGTGCCACCAGTGATTTGAAGCGGACGGGCTCCTACAATGAGCAGTTCTTC. The V and J genes are TRBV24-1 and TRBJ2-1; maybe TRBD2 (5 bases). The CDR3 contains 17 residues. Trimming pared 0 bases from V and 0 bases from J, leaving 11 bases between. Germline V lookup: CDR1 KGHDR, CDR2 SFDVKD.

V and J are TRBV2 and TRBJ2-1; 11 bases align to TRBD2. CDR3 length: 15 amino acids. The germline V gene encodes CDR1 SNHLY and CDR2 FYNNEI. Trimming removed 4 bases from V and 3 bases from J; junction bases left unmatched: 2. The CDR3 nucleotides read TGTGCCAGCAGTGGGACTAGCGGGTACTACAATGAGCAGTTCTTC. Its translation: CASSGTSGYYNEQFF.